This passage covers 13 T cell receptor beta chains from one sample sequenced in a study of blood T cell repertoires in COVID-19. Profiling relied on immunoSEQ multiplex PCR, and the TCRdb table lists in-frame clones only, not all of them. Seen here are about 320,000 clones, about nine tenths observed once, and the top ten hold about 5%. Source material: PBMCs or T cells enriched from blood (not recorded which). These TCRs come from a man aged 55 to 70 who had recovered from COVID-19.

CDR3 nucleotide sequence: TGTGCCAGCAGCGACGGAGGGCCGGGATCCTACGAGCAGTACTTC. Amino acids: CASSDGGPGSYEQYF. J is TRBJ2-7 and V is TRBV11-2; perhaps TRBD2 as D (6 bases). The germline V gene encodes CDR1 SGHAT and CDR2 FQNNGV. The CDR3 is 15 amino acids. Trimming pared 5 bases from V and 1 base from J, leaving 15 bases between.

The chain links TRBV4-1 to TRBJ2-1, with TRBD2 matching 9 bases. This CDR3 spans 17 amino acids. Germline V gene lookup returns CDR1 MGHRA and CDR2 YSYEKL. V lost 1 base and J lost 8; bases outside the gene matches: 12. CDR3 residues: CASSQVPSGIGAHEQFF. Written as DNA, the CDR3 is TGCGCCAGCAGCCAAGTCCCTAGCGGGATTGGTGCTCATGAGCAGTTCTTC.

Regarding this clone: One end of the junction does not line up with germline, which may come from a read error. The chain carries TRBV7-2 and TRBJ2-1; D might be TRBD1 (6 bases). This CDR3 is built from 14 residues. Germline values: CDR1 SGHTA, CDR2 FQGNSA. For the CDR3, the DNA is TGTGCCAGCAGCCAAATGCCCCCTGCGACAGGTGTTCTCTTC. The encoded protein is CASSQMPPATGVLF.

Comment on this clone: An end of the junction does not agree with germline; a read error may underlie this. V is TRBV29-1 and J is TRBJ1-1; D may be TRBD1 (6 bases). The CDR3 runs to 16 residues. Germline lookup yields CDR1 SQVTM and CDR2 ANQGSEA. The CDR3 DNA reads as TGCAGCGTTGAAGGTCTCCCGGGACACTCGAACTCTGAAGCTTTCTTT. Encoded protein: CSVEGLPGHSNSEAFF.

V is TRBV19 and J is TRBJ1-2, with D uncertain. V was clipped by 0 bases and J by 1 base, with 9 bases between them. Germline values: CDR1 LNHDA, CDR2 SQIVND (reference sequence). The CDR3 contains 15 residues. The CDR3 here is CASSIDHRDNYGYTF. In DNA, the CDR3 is TGTGCCAGTAGTATAGATCACCGGGATAACTATGGCTACACCTTC.

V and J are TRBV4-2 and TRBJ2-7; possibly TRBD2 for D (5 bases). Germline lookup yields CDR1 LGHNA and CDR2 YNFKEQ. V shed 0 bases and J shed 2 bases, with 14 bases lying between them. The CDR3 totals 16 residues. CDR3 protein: CASSQEQADPTYEQYF. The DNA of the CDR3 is TGTGCCAGCAGCCAAGAACAAGCGGACCCAACCTACGAGCAGTACTTC.

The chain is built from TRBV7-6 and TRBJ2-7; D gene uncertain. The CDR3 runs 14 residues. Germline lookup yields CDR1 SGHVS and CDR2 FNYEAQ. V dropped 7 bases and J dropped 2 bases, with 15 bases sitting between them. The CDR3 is CASTPSTVTYEQYF. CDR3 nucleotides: TGTGCCAGCACCCCAAGCACTGTAACCTACGAGCAGTACTTC.

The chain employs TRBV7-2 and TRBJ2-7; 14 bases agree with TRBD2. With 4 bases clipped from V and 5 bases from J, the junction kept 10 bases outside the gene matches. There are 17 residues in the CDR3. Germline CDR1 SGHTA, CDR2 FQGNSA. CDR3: CASSSPGLAGVGDEQYF. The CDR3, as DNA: TGTGCCAGCAGCTCGCCGGGACTAGCGGGAGTTGGAGACGAGCAGTACTTC.

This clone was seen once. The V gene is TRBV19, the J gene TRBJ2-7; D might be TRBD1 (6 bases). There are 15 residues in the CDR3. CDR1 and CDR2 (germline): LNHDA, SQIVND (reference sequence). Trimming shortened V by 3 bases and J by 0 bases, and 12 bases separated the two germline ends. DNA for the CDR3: TGTGCCAGTAGTATTGTGACAGGAACCTCCTACGAGCAGTACTTC. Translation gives CASSIVTGTSYEQYF.

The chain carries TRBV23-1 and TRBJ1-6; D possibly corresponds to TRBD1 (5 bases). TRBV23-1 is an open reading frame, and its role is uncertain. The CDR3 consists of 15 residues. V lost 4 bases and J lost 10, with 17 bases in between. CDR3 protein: CASSPGWGIGSPLHF. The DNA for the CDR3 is TGCGCCAGCAGTCCAGGGTGGGGTATAGGATCACCCCTCCACTTT.

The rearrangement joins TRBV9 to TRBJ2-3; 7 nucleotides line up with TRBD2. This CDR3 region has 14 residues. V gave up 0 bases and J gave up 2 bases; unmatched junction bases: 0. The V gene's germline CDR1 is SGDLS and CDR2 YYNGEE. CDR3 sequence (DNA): TGTGCCAGCAGCGTAGAGCGGGACACAGATACGCAGTATTTT. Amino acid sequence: CASSVERDTDTQYF.

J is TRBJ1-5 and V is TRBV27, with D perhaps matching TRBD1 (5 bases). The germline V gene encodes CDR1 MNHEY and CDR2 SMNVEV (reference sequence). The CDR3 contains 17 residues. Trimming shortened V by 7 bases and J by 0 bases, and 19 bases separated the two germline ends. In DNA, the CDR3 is TGTGCCAGCAAAGCCTTGGGGGGAGACTATAGCAATCAGCCCCAGCATTTT. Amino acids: CASKALGGDYSNQPQHF.

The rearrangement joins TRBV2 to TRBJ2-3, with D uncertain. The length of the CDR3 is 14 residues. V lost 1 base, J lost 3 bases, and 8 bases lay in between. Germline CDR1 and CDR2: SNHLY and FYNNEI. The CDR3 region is CASSEVTGTDTQYF. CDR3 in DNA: TGTGCCAGCAGTGAAGTAACCGGGACAGATACGCAGTATTTT.